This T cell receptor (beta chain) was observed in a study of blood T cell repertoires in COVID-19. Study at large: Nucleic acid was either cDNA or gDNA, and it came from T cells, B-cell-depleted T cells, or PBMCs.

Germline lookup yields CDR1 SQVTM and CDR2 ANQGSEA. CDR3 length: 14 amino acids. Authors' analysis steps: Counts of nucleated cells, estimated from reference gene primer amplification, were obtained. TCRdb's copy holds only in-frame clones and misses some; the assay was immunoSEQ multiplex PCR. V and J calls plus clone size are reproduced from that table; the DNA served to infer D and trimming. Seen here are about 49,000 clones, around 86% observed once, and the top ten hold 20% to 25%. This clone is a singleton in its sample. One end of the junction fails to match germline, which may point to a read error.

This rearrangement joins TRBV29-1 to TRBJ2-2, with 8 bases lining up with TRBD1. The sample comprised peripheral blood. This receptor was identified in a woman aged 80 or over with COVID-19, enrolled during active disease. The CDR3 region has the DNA TGCAGCGTTCAAGATCAGGGGGCCGCCGGGGAGCTGTTTTTT. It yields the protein CSVQDQGAAGELFF.